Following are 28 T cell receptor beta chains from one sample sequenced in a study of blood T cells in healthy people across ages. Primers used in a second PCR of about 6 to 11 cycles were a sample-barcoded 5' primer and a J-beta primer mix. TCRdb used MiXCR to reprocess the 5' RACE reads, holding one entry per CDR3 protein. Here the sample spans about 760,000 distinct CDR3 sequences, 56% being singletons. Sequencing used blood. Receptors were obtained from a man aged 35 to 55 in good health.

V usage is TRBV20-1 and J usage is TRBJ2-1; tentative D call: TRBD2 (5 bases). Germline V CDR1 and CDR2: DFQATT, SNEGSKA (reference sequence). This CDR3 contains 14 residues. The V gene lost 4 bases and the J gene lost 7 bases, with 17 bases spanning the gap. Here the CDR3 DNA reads TGCAGTGCTAACCCAGCGGTGTCGGCAAATGAGCAGTTCTTC. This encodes CSANPAVSANEQFF.

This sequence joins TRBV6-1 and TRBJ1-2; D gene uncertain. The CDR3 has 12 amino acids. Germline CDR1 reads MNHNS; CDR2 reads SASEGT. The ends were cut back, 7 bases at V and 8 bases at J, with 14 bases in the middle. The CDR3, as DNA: TGTGCCAGCACAACGAGATTTGGGGGCTACACCTTC. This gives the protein CASTTRFGGYTF.

CDR3 DNA: TGTGCCAGCAGTGTTAACAGGGTCCAAGAGACCCAGTACTTC. The encoded protein is CASSVNRVQETQYF. This sequence joins TRBV12-3 or TRBV12-4 and TRBJ2-5; D perhaps matches TRBD1 (6 bases). The CDR3 extends over 14 amino acids. Trimming removed 5 bases from V and 1 base from J, with 11 bases in between.

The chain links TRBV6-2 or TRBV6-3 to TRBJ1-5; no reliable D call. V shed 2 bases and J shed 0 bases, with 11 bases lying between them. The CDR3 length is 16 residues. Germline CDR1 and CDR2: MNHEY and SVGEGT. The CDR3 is CASSYTLDHSNQPQHF. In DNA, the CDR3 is TGTGCCAGCAGTTACACTCTGGATCATAGCAATCAGCCCCAGCATTTT.

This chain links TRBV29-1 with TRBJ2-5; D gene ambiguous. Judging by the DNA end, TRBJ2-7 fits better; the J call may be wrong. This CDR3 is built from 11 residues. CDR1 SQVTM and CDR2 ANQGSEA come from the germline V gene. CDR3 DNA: TGCAACGTGGCTACTTCCTACGAGCAGTACTTC. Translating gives CNVATSYEQYF.

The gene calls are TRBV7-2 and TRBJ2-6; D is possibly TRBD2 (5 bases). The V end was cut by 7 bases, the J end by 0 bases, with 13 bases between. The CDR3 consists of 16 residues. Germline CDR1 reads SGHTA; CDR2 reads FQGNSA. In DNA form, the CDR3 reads TGTGCCAGCACCAGTTACGGACTCTCTGGGGCCAACGTCCTGACTTTC. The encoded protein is CASTSYGLSGANVLTF.

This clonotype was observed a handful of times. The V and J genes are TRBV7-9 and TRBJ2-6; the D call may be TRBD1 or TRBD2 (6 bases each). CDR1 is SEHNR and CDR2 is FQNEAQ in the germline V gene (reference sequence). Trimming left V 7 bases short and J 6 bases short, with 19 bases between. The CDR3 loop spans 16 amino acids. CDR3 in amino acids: CASILPGGPSANVLTF. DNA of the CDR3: TGTGCCAGCATCCTACCTGGGGGGCCTTCGGCCAACGTCCTGACTTTC. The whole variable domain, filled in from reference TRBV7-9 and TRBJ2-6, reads DTGVSQNPRHKITKRGQNVTFRCDPISEHNRLYWYRQTLGQGPEFLTYFQNEAQLEKSRLLSDRFSAERPKGSFSTLEIQRTEQGDSAMYLCASILPGGPSANVLTFGAGSRLTVL.

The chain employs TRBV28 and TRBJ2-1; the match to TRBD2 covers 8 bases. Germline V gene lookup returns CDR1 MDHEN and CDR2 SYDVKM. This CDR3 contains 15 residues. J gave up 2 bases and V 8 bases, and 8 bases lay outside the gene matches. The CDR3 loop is CASCTSGLAYNEQFF. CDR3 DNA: TGTGCCAGCTGCACTAGCGGATTGGCCTACAATGAGCAGTTCTTC.

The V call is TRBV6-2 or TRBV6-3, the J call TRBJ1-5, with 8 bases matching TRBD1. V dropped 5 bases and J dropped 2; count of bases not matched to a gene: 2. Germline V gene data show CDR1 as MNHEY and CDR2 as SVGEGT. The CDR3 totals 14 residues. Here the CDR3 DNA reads TGTGCCAGCAGTATGGACAGGGGCAATCAGCCCCAGCATTTT. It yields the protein CASSMDRGNQPQHF.

The CDR3 loop reads CASSLLLAGGQNEQFF. The CDR3, as DNA: TGTGCCAGCAGCCTCCTTCTCGCGGGGGGGCAGAATGAGCAGTTCTTC. The rearrangement links TRBV7-9 to TRBJ2-1; 9 nucleotides line up with TRBD2. Trimming cost V 5 bases and J 7 bases; bases outside gene matches: 12. The germline gives CDR1 SEHNR, CDR2 FQNEAQ (reference sequence). This CDR3 is 16 amino acids long.

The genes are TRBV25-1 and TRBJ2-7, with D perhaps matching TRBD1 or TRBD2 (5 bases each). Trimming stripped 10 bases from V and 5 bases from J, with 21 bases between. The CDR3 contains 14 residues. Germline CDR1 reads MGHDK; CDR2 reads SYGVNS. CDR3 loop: CATRTGTLYDEQYF. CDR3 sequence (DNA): TGTGCCACCCGAACCGGGACCCTTTACGACGAGCAGTACTTC.

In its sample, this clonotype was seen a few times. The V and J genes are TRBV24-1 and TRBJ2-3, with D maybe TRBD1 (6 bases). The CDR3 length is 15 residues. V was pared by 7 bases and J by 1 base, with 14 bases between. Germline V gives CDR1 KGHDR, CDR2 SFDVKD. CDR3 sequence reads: CATSGTGIGTDTQYF. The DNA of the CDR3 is TGTGCCACCAGCGGAACAGGGATCGGCACAGATACGCAGTATTTT.

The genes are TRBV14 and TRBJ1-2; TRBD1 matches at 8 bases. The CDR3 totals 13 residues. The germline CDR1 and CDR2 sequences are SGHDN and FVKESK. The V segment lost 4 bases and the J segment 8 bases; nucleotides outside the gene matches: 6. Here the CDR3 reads CASSPQGAGGYTF. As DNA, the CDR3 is TGTGCCAGCAGCCCGCAGGGGGCCGGGGGCTACACCTTC. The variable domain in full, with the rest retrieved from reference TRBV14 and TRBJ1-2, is EAGVTQFPSHSVIEKGQTVTLRCDPISGHDNLYWYRRVMGKEIKFLLHFVKESKQDESGMPNNRFLAERTGGTYSTLKVQPAELEDSGVYFCASSPQGAGGYTFGSGTRLTVV.

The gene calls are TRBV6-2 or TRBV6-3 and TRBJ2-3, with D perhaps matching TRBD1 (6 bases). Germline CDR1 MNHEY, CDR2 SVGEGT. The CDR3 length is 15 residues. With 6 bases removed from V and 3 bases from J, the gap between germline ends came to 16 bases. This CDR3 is CASSWRGGWTDTQYF. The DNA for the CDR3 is TGTGCCAGCAGCTGGCGAGGGGGTTGGACAGATACGCAGTATTTT.

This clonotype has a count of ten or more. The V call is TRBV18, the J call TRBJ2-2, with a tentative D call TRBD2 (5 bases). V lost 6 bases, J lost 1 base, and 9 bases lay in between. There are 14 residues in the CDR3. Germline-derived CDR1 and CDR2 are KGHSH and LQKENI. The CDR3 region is CASSLGVNTGELFF. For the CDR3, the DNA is TGTGCCAGCTCCCTCGGGGTGAACACCGGGGAGCTGTTTTTT.

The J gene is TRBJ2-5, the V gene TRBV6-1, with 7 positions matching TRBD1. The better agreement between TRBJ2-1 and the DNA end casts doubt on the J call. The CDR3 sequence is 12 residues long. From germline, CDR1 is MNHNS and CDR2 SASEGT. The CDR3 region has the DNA TGTGCCAGCAGCTTGGGACAGAGGAAGCAGTTCTTC. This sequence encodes CASSLGQRKQFF.

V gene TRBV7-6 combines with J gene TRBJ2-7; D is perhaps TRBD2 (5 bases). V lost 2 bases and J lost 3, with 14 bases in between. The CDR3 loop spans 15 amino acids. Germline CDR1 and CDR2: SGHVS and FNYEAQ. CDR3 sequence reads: CASSLPQRGIYEQYF. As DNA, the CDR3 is TGTGCCAGCAGCTTACCCCAGAGAGGGATCTACGAGCAGTACTTC.

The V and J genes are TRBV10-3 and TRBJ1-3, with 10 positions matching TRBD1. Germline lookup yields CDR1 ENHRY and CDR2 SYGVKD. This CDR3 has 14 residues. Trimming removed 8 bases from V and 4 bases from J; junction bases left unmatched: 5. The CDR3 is CAIRDRGTGNTIYF. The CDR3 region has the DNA TGTGCCATCCGGGACAGGGGCACCGGAAACACCATATATTTT.

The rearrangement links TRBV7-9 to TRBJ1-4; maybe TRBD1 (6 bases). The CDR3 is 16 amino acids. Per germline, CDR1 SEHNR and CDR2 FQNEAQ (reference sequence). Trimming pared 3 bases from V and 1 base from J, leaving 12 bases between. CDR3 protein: CASSFPQGETNEKLFF. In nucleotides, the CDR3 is TGTGCCAGCAGCTTCCCACAGGGTGAAACTAATGAAAAACTGTTTTTT.

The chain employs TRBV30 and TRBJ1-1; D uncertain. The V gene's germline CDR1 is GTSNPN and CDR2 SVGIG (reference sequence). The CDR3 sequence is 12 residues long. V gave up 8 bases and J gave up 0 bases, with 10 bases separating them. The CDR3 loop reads CAGNRVNTEAFF. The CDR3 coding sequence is TGTGCCGGGAATCGGGTGAACACTGAAGCTTTCTTT.

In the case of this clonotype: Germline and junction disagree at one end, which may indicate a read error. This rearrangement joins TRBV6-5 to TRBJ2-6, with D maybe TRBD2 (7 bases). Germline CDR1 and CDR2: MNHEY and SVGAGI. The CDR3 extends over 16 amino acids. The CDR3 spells CASSYGGGSGASVLTF. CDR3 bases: TGTGCCAGCAGTTACGGGGGGGGCTCTGGGGCCAGCGTCCTGACTTTC.

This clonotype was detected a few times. CDR3 residues: CSVPGDFLYEQYF. CDR3 nucleotides: TGCAGCGTCCCCGGGGATTTCCTCTACGAGCAGTACTTC. This chain joins TRBV29-1 and TRBJ2-7, with TRBD2 as a possible D gene (5 bases). Germline values: CDR1 SQVTM, CDR2 ANQGSEA. The V and J ends lost 6 bases and 3 bases respectively, with 15 bases between them. The CDR3 has 13 amino acids.

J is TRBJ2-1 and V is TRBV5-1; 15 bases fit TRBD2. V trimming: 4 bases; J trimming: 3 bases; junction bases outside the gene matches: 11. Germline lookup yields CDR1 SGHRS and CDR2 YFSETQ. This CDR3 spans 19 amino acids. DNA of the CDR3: TGCGCCAGCAGCACAACGCACGGGACTAGCGGGAGGTTCTACAATGAGCAGTTCTTC. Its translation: CASSTTHGTSGRFYNEQFF. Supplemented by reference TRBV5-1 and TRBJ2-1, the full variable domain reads KAGVTQTPRYLIKTRGQQVTLSCSPISGHRSVSWYQQTPGQGLQFLFEYFSETQRNKGNFPGRFSGRQFSNSRSEMNVSTLELGDSALYLCASSTTHGTSGRFYNEQFFGPGTRLTVL.

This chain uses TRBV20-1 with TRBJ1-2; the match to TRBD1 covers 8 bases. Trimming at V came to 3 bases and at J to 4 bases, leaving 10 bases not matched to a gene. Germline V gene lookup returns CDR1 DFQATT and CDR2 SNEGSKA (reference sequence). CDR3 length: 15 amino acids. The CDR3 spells CSARDRDRIVYGYTF. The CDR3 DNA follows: TGCAGTGCTAGGGATCGGGACAGGATCGTCTATGGCTACACCTTC.

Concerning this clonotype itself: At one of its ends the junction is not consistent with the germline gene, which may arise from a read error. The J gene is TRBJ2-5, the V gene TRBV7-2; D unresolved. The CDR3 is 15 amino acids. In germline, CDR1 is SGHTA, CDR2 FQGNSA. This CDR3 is CASSAAALSIYEQYF. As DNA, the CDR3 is TGTGCCAGCAGCGCGGCGGCCCTGAGCATCTACGAGCAGTATTTC.

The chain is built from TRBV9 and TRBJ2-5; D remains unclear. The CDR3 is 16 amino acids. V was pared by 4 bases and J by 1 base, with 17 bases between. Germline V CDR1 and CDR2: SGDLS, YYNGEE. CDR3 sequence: CASSSLHIATQETQYF. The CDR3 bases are TGTGCCAGCAGCTCTCTTCATATCGCGACCCAAGAGACCCAGTACTTC. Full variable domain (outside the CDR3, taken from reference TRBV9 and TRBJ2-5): DSGVTQTPKHLITATGQRVTLRCSPRSGDLSVYWYQQSLDQGLQFLIQYYNGEERAKGNILERFSAQQFPDLHSELNLSSLELGDSALYFCASSSLHIATQETQYFGPGTRLLVL.

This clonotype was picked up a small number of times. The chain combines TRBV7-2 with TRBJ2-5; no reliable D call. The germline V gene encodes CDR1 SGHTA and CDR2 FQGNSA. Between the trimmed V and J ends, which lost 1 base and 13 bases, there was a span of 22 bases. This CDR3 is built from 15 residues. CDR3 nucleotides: TGTGCCAGCAGCTTAGATTTTTATGGTTCGACGGTGATGTACTTC. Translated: CASSLDFYGSTVMYF.

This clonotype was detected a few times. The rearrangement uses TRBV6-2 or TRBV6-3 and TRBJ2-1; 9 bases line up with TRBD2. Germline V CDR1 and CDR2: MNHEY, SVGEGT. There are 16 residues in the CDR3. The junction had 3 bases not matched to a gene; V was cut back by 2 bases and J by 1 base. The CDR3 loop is CASSYGAGGSYNEQFF. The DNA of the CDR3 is TGTGCCAGCAGTTACGGAGCGGGAGGTTCCTACAATGAGCAGTTCTTC.